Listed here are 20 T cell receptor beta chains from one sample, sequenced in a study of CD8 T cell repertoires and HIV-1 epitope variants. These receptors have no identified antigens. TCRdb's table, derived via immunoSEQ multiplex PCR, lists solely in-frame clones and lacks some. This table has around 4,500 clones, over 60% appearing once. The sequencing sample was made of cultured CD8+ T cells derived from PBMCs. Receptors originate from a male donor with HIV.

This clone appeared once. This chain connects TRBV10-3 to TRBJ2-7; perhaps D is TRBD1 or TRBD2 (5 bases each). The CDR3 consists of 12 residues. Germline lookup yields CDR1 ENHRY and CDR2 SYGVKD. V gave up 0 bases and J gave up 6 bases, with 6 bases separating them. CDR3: CAISESRGEQYF. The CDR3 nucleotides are TGTGCCATCAGTGAGTCGAGGGGCGAGCAGTACTTC.

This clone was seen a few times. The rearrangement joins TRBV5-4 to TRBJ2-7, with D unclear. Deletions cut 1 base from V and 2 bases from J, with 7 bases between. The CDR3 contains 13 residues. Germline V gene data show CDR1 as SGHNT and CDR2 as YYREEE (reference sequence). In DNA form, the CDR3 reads TGTGCCAGCAGCTTGATTGGGGCCTACGAGCAGTACTTC. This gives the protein CASSLIGAYEQYF.

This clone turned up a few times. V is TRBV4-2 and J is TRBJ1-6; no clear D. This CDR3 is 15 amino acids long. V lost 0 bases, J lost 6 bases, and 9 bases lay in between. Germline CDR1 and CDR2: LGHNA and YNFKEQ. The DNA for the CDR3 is TGTGCCAGCAGCCAAGAATTGCTCCTTAATTCACCCCTCCACTTT. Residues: CASSQELLLNSPLHF.

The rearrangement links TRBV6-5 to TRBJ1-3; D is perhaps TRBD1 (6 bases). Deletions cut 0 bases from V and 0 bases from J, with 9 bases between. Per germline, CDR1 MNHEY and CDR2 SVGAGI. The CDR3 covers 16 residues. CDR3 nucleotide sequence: TGTGCCAGCAGTTACTCACAGGGTGGCTCTGGAAACACCATATATTTT. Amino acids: CASSYSQGGSGNTIYF.

CDR3 sequence reads: CASTSDRENSYEQYF. CDR3 nucleotides: TGTGCCAGCACCTCGGACAGGGAAAATTCCTACGAGCAGTACTTC. This chain uses TRBV5-4 with TRBJ2-7; 8 nucleotides match TRBD1. Germline V gives CDR1 SGHNT, CDR2 YYREEE (reference sequence). V lost 6 bases, J lost 1 base, and 9 bases stayed unmatched. This CDR3 has 15 residues.

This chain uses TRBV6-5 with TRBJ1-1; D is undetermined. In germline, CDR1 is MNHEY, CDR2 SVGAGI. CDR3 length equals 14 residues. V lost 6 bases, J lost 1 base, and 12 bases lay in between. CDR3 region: CASSPGFSNTEAFF. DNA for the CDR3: TGTGCCAGCAGCCCGGGCTTTTCGAACACTGAAGCTTTCTTT.

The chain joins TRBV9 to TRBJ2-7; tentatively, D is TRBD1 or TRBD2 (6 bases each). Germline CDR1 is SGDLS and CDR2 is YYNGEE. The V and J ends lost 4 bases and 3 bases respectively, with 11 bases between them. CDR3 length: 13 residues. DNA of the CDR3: TGTGCCAGCAGCCCAGGGGACTTCTACGAGCAGTACTTC. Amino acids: CASSPGDFYEQYF.

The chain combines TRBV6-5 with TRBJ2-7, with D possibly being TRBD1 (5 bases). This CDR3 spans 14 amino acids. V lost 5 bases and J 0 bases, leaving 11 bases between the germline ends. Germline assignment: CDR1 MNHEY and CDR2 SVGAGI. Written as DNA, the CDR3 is TGTGCCAGCAGTGATCAGGGAAGCTCCTACGAGCAGTACTTC. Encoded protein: CASSDQGSSYEQYF.

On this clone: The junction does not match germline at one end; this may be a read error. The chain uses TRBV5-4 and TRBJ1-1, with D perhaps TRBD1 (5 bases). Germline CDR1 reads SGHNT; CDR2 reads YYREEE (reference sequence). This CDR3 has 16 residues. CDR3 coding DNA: TGCGCCAGCAGCCAAGATGTTGGGCAGGGGAACACTGAAGCTTTCTTT. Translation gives CASSQDVGQGNTEAFF.

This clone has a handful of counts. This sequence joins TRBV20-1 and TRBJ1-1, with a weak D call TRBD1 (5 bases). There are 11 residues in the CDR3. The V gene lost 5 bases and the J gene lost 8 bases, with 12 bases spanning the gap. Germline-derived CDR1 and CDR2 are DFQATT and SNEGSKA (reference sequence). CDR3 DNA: TGCAGTGCTGGGGACGGAGTCGAAGCTTTCTTT. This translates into CSAGDGVEAFF.

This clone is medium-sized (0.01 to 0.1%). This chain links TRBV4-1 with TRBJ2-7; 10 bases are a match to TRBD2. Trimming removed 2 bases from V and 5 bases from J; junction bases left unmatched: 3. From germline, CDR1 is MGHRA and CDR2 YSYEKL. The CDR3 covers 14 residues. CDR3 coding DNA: TGCGCCAGCAGCCAACTAGCGGGAGACCACGAGCAGTACTTC. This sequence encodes CASSQLAGDHEQYF.

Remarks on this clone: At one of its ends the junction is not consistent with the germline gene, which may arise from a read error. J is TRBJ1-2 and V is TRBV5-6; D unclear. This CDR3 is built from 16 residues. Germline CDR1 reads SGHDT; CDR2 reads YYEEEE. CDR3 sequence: CASSQDPPDLDYGYTF. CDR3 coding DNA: TGCGCCAGCAGCCAAGATCCCCCAGACTTGGACTATGGCTACACCTTC.

CDR3 DNA sequence: TGCAGTGCTAGATGGGGCAATGAGCAGTTCTTC. Protein: CSARWGNEQFF. V gene TRBV20-1 combines with J gene TRBJ2-1; D ambiguous. V was pared by 2 bases and J by 6 bases, with 5 bases between. This CDR3 is built from 11 residues. Germline V gene sequence: CDR1 DFQATT, CDR2 SNEGSKA (reference sequence).

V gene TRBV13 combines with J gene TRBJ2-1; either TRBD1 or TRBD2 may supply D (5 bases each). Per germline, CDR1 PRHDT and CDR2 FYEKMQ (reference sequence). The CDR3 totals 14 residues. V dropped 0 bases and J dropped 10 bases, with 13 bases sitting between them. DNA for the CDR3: TGTGCCAGCAGCTTAGGCCGGGTCTGGGGGGAGCAGTTCTTC. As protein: CASSLGRVWGEQFF. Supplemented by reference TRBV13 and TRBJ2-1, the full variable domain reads AAGVIQSPRHLIKEKRETATLKCYPIPRHDTVYWYQQGPGQDPQFLISFYEKMQSDKGSIPDRFSAQQFSDYHSELNMSSLELGDSALYFCASSLGRVWGEQFFGPGTRLTVL.

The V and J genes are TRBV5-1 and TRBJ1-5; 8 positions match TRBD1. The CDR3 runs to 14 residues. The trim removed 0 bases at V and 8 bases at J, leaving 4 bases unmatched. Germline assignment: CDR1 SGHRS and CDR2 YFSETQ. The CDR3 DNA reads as TGCGCCAGCAGCTTGGCGGGACAGGTGGAGCCCCAGCATTTT. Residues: CASSLAGQVEPQHF.

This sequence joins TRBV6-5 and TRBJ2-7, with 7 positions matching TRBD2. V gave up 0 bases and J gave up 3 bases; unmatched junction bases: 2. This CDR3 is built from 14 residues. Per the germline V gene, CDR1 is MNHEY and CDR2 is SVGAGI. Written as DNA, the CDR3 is TGTGCCAGCAGTTACTCAGGGGAGGGCTACGAGCAGTACTTC. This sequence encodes CASSYSGEGYEQYF.

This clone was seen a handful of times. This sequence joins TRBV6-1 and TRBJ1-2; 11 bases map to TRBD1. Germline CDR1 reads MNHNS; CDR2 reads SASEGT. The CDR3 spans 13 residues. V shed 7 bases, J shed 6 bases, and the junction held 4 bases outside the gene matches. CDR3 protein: CASNGQGADGYTF. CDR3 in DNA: TGTGCCAGCAACGGACAGGGGGCGGATGGCTACACCTTC.

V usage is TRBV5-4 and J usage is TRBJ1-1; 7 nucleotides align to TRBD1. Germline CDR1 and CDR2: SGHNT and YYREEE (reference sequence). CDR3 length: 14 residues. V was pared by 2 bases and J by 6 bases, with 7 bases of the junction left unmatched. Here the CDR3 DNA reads TGTGCCAGCAGCTTCCAGGGGGGGATTCCTGAAGCTTTCTTT. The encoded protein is CASSFQGGIPEAFF.

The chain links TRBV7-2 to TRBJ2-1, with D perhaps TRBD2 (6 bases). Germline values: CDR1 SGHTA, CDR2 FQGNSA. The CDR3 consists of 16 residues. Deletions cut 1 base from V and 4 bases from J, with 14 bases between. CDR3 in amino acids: CASSLDAGTPYNEQFF. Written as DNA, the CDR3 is TGTGCCAGCAGCTTAGACGCGGGGACGCCGTACAATGAGCAGTTCTTC.

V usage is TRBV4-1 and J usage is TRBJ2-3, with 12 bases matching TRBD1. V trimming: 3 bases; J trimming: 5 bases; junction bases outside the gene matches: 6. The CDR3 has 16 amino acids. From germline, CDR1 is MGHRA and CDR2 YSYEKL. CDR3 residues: CASSQMGQGAGDTQYF. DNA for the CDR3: TGCGCCAGCAGCCAGATGGGACAGGGGGCCGGAGATACGCAGTATTTT.